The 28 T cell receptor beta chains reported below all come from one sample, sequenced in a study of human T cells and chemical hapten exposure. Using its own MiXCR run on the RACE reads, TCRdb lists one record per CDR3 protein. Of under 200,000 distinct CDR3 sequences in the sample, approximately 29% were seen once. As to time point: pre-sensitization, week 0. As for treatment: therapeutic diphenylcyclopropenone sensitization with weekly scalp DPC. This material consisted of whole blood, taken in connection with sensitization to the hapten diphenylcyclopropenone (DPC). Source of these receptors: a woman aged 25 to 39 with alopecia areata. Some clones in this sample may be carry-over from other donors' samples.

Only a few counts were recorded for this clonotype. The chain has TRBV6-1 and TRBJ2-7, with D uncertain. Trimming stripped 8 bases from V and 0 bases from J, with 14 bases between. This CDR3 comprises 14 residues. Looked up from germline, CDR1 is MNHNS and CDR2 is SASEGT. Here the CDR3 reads CASGDGVPSYEQYF. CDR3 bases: TGTGCCAGCGGAGATGGGGTCCCCTCCTACGAGCAGTACTTC.

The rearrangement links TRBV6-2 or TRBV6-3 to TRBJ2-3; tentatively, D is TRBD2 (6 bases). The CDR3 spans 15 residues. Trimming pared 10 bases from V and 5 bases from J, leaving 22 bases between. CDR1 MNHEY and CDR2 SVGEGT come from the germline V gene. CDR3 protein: CATNGLSGNRDTQYF. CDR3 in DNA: TGTGCCACCAACGGTCTTAGCGGAAATAGAGATACGCAGTATTTT.

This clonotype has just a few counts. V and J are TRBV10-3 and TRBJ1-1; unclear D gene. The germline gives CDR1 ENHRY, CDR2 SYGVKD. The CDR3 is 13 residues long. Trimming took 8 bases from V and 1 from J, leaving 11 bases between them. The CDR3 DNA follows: TGTGCCATCTCTCCAGCCGGGAACACTGAAGCTTTCTTT. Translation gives CAISPAGNTEAFF.

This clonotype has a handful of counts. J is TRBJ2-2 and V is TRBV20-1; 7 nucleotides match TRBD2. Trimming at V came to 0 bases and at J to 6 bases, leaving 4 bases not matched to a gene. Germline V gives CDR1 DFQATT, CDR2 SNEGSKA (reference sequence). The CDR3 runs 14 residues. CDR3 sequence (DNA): TGCAGTGCTAGAGATAGCGGGCGGGCCGGGGAGCTGTTTTTT. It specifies CSARDSGRAGELFF.

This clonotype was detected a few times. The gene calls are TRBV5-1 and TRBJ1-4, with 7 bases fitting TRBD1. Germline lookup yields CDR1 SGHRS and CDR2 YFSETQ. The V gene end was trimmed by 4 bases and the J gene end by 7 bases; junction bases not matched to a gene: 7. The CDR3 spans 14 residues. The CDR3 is CASSTDRASEKLFF. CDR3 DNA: TGCGCCAGCAGCACCGACAGGGCGAGTGAAAAACTGTTTTTT.

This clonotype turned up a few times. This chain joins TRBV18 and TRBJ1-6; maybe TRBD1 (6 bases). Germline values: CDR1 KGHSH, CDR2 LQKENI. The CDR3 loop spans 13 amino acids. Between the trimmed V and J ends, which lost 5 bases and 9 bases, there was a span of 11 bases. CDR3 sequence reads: CASSTGSGSPLHF. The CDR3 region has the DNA TGTGCCAGCTCAACAGGGTCGGGTTCACCCCTCCACTTT.

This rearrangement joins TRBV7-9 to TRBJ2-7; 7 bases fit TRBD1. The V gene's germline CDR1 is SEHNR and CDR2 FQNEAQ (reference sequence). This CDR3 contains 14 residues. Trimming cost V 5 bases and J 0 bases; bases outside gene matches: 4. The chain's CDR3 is CASSLGGNSYEQYF. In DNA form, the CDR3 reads TGTGCCAGCAGCCTAGGGGGCAACTCCTACGAGCAGTACTTC.

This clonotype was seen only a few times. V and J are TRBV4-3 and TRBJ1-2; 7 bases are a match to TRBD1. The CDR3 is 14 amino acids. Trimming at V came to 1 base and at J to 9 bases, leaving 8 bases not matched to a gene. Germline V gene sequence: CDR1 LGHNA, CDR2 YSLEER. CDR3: CASSQAQGEDRYTF. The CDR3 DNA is TGCGCCAGCAGCCAAGCCCAGGGGGAGGATCGCTACACCTTC.

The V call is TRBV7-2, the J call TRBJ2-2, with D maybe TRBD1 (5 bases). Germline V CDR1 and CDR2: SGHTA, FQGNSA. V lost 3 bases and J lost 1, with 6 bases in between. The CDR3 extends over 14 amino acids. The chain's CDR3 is CASSFGQNTGELFF. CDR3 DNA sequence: TGTGCCAGCAGCTTCGGACAGAACACCGGGGAGCTGTTTTTT.

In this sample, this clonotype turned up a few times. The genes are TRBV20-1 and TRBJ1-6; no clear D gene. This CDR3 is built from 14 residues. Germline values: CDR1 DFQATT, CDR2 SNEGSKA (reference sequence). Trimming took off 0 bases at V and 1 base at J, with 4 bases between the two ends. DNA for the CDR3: TGCAGTGCTAGAGAGCCTTCCTATAATTCACCCCTCCACTTT. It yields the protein CSAREPSYNSPLHF.

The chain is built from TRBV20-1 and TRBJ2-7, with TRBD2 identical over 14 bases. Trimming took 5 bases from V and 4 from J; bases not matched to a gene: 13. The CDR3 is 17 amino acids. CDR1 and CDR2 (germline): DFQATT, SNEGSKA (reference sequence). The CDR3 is CSASLYSGTSGSYEQYF. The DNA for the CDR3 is TGCAGTGCTTCCTTGTACTCCGGGACTAGCGGGAGTTACGAGCAGTACTTC.

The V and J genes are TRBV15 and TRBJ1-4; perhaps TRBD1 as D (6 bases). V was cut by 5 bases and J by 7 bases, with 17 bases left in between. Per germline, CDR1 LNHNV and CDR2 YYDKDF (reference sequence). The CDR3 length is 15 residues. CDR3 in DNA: TGTGCCACCAGCGGAAAGACCGGGGGCCGTGAAAAACTGTTTTTT. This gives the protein CATSGKTGGREKLFF.

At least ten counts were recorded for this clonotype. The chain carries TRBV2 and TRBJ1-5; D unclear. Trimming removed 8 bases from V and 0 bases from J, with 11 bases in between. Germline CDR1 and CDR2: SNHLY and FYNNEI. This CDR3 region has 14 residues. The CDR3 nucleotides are TGTGCCAGCCGGAGCTTCCCTAGCAATCAGCCCCAGCATTTT. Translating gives CASRSFPSNQPQHF.

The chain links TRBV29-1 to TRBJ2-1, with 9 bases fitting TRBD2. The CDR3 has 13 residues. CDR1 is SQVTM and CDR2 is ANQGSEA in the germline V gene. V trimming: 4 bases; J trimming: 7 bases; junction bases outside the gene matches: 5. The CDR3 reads CSVASLAGNEQFF. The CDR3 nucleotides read TGCAGCGTTGCGTCCCTAGCGGGAAATGAGCAGTTCTTC.

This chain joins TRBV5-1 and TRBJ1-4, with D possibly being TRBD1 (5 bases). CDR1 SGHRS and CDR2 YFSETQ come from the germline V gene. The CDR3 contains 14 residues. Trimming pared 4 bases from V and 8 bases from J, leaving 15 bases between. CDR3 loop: CASSPTDRGEKLFF. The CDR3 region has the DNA TGCGCCAGCAGCCCGACCGACAGAGGCGAAAAACTGTTTTTT.

CDR3 sequence (DNA): TGCGCCAGCAGCCAAGTCTCCATCTGGGGTGAGCAGTTCTTC. Its translation: CASSQVSIWGEQFF. The chain uses TRBV4-1 and TRBJ2-1; D call uncertain. The germline V gene encodes CDR1 MGHRA and CDR2 YSYEKL. Trimming shortened V by 1 base and J by 9 bases, and 13 bases separated the two germline ends. The CDR3 has 14 amino acids.

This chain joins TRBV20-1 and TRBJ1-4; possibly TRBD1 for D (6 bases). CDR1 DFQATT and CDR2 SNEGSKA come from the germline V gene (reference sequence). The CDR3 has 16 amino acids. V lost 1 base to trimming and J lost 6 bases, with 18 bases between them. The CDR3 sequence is CSARGLEGGKDEKLFF. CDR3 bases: TGCAGTGCTAGAGGGTTGGAGGGGGGCAAGGATGAAAAACTGTTTTTT.

In DNA, the CDR3 is TGTGCCAGTAGGCAGGGGTCGAACACCGGGGAGCTGTTTTTT. It translates to CASRQGSNTGELFF. The chain joins TRBV19 to TRBJ2-2; possible D gene TRBD1, 6 bases. This CDR3 has 14 residues. From germline, CDR1 is LNHDA and CDR2 SQIVND (reference sequence). V was pared by 6 bases and J by 0 bases, with 8 bases between.

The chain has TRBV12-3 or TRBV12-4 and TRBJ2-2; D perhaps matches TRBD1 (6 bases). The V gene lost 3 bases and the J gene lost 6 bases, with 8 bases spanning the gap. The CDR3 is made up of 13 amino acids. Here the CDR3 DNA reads TGTGCCAGCAGTTTCAGGGGCCCCGGGGAGCTGTTTTTT. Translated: CASSFRGPGELFF.

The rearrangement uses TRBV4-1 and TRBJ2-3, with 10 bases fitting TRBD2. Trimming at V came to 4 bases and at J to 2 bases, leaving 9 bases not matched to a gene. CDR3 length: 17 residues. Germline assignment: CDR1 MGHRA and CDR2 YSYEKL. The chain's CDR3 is CASSREGTSGVTDTQYF. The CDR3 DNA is TGCGCCAGCAGCCGAGAGGGAACTAGCGGGGTCACAGATACGCAGTATTTT.

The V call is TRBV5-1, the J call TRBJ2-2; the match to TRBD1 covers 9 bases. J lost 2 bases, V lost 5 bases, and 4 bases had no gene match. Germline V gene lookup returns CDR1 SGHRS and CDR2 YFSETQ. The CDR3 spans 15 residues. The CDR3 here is CASSEGQGNTGELFF. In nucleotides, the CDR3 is TGCGCCAGCAGTGAGGGACAGGGAAACACCGGGGAGCTGTTTTTT. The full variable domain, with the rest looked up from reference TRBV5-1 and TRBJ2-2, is KAGVTQTPRYLIKTRGQQVTLSCSPISGHRSVSWYQQTPGQGLQFLFEYFSETQRNKGNFPGRFSGRQFSNSRSEMNVSTLELGDSALYLCASSEGQGNTGELFFGEGSRLTVL.

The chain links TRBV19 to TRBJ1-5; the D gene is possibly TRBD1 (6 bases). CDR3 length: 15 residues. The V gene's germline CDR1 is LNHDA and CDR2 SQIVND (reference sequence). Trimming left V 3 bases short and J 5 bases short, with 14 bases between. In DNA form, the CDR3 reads TGTGCCAGTAGTATCGGACAGACATTCGATCAGCCCCAGCATTTT. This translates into CASSIGQTFDQPQHF.

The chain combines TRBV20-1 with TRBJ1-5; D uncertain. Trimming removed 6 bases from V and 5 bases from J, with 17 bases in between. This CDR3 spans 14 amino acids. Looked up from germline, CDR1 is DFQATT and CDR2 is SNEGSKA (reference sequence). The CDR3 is CSAMKQKGHQPQHF. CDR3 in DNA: TGCAGTGCAATGAAACAAAAAGGACATCAGCCCCAGCATTTT.

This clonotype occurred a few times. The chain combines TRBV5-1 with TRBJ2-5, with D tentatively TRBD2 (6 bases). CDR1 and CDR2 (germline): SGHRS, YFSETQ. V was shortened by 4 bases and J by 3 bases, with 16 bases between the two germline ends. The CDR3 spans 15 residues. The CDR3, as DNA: TGCGCCAGCAGCCCCCCACGGGGGTCGGAAGAGACCCAGTACTTC. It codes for CASSPPRGSEETQYF.

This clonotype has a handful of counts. The CDR3 protein is CSATIKNYGYTF. Here the CDR3 DNA reads TGCAGCGCCACGATTAAAAACTATGGCTACACCTTC. V gene TRBV20-1 combines with J gene TRBJ1-2; D remains unclear. The CDR3 loop spans 12 amino acids. Germline lookup yields CDR1 DFQATT and CDR2 SNEGSKA (reference sequence).

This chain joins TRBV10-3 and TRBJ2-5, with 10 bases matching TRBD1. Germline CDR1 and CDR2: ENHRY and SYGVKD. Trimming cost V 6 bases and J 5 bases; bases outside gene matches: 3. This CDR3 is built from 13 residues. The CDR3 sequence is CAISPGQGETQYF. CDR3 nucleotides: TGTGCCATCAGCCCGGGACAGGGGGAGACCCAGTACTTC.

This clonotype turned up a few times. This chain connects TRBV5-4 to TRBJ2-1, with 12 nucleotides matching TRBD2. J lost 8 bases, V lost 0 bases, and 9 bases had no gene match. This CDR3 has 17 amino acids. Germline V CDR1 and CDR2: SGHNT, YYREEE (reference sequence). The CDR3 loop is CASSLDARTSGVYEQFF. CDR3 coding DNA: TGTGCCAGCAGCTTGGACGCCCGGACTAGCGGGGTCTATGAGCAGTTCTTC. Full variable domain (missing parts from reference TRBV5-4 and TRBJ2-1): ETGVTQSPTHLIKTRGQQVTLRCSSQSGHNTVSWYQQALGQGPQFIFQYYREEENGRGNFPPRFSGLQFPNYSSELNVNALELDDSALYLCASSLDARTSGVYEQFFGPGTRLTVL.

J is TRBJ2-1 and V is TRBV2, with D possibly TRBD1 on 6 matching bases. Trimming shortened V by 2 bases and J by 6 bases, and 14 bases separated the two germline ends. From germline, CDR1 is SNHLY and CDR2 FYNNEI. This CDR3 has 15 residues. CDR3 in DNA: TGTGCCAGCAGTGAACAGGGGATGTCGGGCAATGAGCAGTTCTTC. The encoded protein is CASSEQGMSGNEQFF.